These 24 T cell receptor beta chains share one sample of origin, sequenced in a study of blood T cell repertoires in COVID-19. Sequenced by immunoSEQ multiplex PCR; TCRdb stores in-frame clones only, minus some. This repertoire shows about 120,000 clones, about 92% found once; its top ten account for roughly 4.8%. Sequenced: peripheral blood. These receptors originate from a man between 60 and 75 years old with COVID-19, enrolled during active disease.

This chain uses TRBV24-1 with TRBJ2-3; no reliable D call. V was trimmed by 4 bases and J by 1 base, leaving 8 bases between them. The length of the CDR3 is 14 residues. Per the germline V gene, CDR1 is KGHDR and CDR2 is SFDVKD. The CDR3 coding sequence is TGTGCCACCAGTGACTTTTTTGGCACAGATACGCAGTATTTT. It translates to CATSDFFGTDTQYF.

The chain has TRBV3-1 (or the pseudogene TRBV3-2) and TRBJ1-5; tentatively, D is TRBD1 (5 bases). This CDR3 is 15 amino acids long. Germline CDR1 is LGHDT and CDR2 is YNNKEL (reference sequence). V shed 0 bases and J shed 6 bases, with 12 bases lying between them. The CDR3 reads CASSQDIGGGQPQHF. The CDR3 nucleotides are TGTGCCAGCAGCCAAGATATTGGGGGGGGTCAGCCCCAGCATTTT.

This chain uses TRBV5-4 with TRBJ1-1; D uncertain. Germline loops: CDR1 SGHNT, CDR2 YYREEE (reference sequence). This CDR3 is 14 amino acids long. V lost 1 base to trimming and J lost 4 bases, with 11 bases between them. CDR3 sequence (DNA): TGTGCCAGCAGCTTGTCAACGGGTATCACTGAAGCTTTCTTT. Translated: CASSLSTGITEAFF.

In this sample, this clone turned up a few times. Here the CDR3 reads CASSLVSGMAFF. CDR3 sequence (DNA): TGCGCCAGCAGCTTGGTTTCAGGGATGGCTTTCTTT. This chain joins TRBV5-1 and TRBJ1-1; TRBD1 is a possible D gene (5 bases). The V gene lost 0 bases and the J gene lost 11 bases, with 11 bases spanning the gap. Germline loops: CDR1 SGHRS, CDR2 YFSETQ. The CDR3 runs to 12 residues.

The chain employs TRBV19 and TRBJ1-1; D not certain. This CDR3 region has 15 residues. Germline V gene lookup returns CDR1 LNHDA and CDR2 SQIVND (reference sequence). Trimming took off 5 bases at V and 3 bases at J, with 16 bases between the two ends. In DNA form, the CDR3 reads TGTGCCAGTAGTTCCCGGGCCTCGAGGGACACTGAAGCTTTCTTT. Translation: CASSSRASRDTEAFF.

V is TRBV7-9 and J is TRBJ2-7, with D possibly TRBD1 on 6 matching bases. The CDR3 is 14 amino acids. The V and J ends lost 5 bases and 3 bases respectively, with 14 bases between them. The germline V gene encodes CDR1 SEHNR and CDR2 FQNEAQ (reference sequence). The CDR3 region has the DNA TGTGCCAGCAGCGTTTCCTCGGACAGCTACGAGCAGTACTTC. The encoded protein is CASSVSSDSYEQYF. The full variable domain, rest sourced from reference TRBV7-9 and TRBJ2-7, is DTGVSQNPRHKITKRGQNVTFRCDPISEHNRLYWYRQTLGQGPEFLTYFQNEAQLEKSRLLSDRFSAERPKGSFSTLEIQRTEQGDSAMYLCASSVSSDSYEQYFGPGTRLTVT.

The chain combines TRBV4-1 with TRBJ2-7; possible D gene TRBD1, 5 bases. The CDR3 is made up of 13 amino acids. From germline, CDR1 is MGHRA and CDR2 YSYEKL. The V end was cut by 1 base, the J end by 4 bases, with 8 bases between. Here the CDR3 reads CASSQGQIYEQYF. In DNA, the CDR3 is TGCGCCAGCAGCCAAGGACAGATTTACGAGCAGTACTTC.

V gene TRBV19 combines with J gene TRBJ2-2; 8 bases are shared with TRBD2. This CDR3 is built from 14 residues. J gave up 9 bases and V 0 bases, and 3 bases lay outside the gene matches. CDR1 LNHDA and CDR2 SQIVND come from the germline V gene (reference sequence). CDR3 DNA sequence: TGTGCCAGTAGTATAGAGGCTAGCGGGCGGGAGCTGTTTTTT. Translated, it gives CASSIEASGRELFF.

This chain links TRBV6-2 or TRBV6-3 with TRBJ2-2, with no clear D. The germline V and J ends were trimmed by 5 bases and 2 bases, with 3 bases remaining between them. This CDR3 spans 12 amino acids. Germline CDR1 reads MNHEY; CDR2 reads SVGEGT. The CDR3 loop reads CASSLNTGELFF. The CDR3 DNA is TGTGCCAGCAGTCTAAACACCGGGGAGCTGTTTTTT.

The rearrangement joins TRBV4-2 to TRBJ2-2; 15 bases agree with TRBD2. The germline gives CDR1 LGHNA, CDR2 YNFKEQ. The CDR3 is 15 amino acids. Trimming at V came to 5 bases and at J to 8 bases, leaving 3 bases not matched to a gene. This CDR3 is CASSSGTSGRGELFF. CDR3 bases: TGTGCCAGCAGCTCCGGGACTAGCGGGAGGGGGGAGCTGTTTTTT.

The CDR3 DNA sequence: TGTGCTGTAACCCGGACAGGGGGCTTTGGTTCACCCCTCCACTTT. Protein sequence: CAVTRTGGFGSPLHF. This chain uses TRBV30 with TRBJ1-6, with TRBD1 identical over 11 bases. Germline loops: CDR1 GTSNPN, CDR2 SVGIG (reference sequence). This CDR3 has 15 amino acids. The full variable domain, rest sourced from reference TRBV30 and TRBJ1-6, is SQTIHQWPATLVQPVGSPLSLECTVEGTSNPNLYWYRQAAGRGLQLLFYSVGIGQISSEVPQNLSASRPQDRQFILSSKKLLLSDSGFYLCAVTRTGGFGSPLHFGNGTRLTVT.

This chain links TRBV4-1 with TRBJ2-7; 9 bases are shared with TRBD1. The V segment lost 0 bases and the J segment 6 bases; nucleotides outside the gene matches: 9. Germline CDR1 is MGHRA and CDR2 is YSYEKL. The CDR3 is 16 amino acids. Here the CDR3 DNA reads TGCGCCAGCAGCCAAGAAGGGACAGGGTTTTTGGGCGAGCAGTACTTC. Translating gives CASSQEGTGFLGEQYF.

The rearrangement joins TRBV19 to TRBJ2-4; tentatively, D is TRBD2 (5 bases). CDR1 and CDR2 (germline): LNHDA, SQIVND (reference sequence). Deletions cut 6 bases from V and 2 bases from J, with 8 bases between. CDR3 length equals 13 residues. The chain's CDR3 is CASSPGTKNIQYF. CDR3 nucleotide sequence: TGTGCCAGTAGCCCCGGGACCAAAAACATTCAGTACTTC. The whole variable domain, filled in from reference TRBV19 and TRBJ2-4, reads DGGITQSPKYLFRKEGQNVTLSCEQNLNHDAMYWYRQDPGQGLRLIYYSQIVNDFQKGDIAEGYSVSREKKESFPLTVTSAQKNPTAFYLCASSPGTKNIQYFGAGTRLSVL.

The gene calls are TRBV28 and TRBJ1-1; D gene ambiguous. This CDR3 has 15 amino acids. Germline CDR1 and CDR2: MDHEN and SYDVKM. The V end lost 5 bases, the J end lost 2 bases, and 15 bases lay between the germline ends. In DNA form, the CDR3 reads TGTGCCAGCAGTCCAGCGTACCCCCTTAACACTGAAGCTTTCTTT. Its translation is CASSPAYPLNTEAFF.

The CDR3: CASSAGLSGNTIYF. The CDR3, as DNA: TGTGCCAGCAGCGCGGGCCTTTCTGGAAACACCATATATTTT. This chain links TRBV2 with TRBJ1-3; D not resolved. V was shortened by 6 bases and J by 1 base, with 10 bases between the two germline ends. The CDR3 has 14 residues. The germline V gene has CDR1 SNHLY and CDR2 FYNNEI.

The chain carries TRBV7-9 and TRBJ2-1, with a weak D call TRBD1 (5 bases). V was clipped by 2 bases and J by 5 bases, with 10 bases between them. The CDR3 length is 14 residues. CDR1 and CDR2 from the germline V gene are SEHNR and FQNEAQ (reference sequence). CDR3 amino acids: CASSLQDTNNEQFF. In DNA, the CDR3 is TGTGCCAGCAGCTTACAGGACACAAACAATGAGCAGTTCTTC. The whole variable domain, filled in from reference TRBV7-9 and TRBJ2-1, reads DTGVSQNPRHKITKRGQNVTFRCDPISEHNRLYWYRQTLGQGPEFLTYFQNEAQLEKSRLLSDRFSAERPKGSFSTLEIQRTEQGDSAMYLCASSLQDTNNEQFFGPGTRLTVL.

This clone was counted a single time. V gene TRBV6-6 combines with J gene TRBJ1-1; tentative D call: TRBD1 (6 bases). CDR3 size: 14 residues. Germline V gene lookup returns CDR1 MNHNY and CDR2 SVGAGI (reference sequence). The V gene lost 5 bases and the J gene lost 3 bases, with 13 bases spanning the gap. CDR3 protein: CASSKNREDTEAFF. CDR3 coding DNA: TGTGCCAGCAGTAAGAACAGGGAAGACACTGAAGCTTTCTTT.

This chain links TRBV2 with TRBJ2-2, with 12 bases that match TRBD2. V gave up 3 bases and J gave up 1 base; unmatched junction bases: 3. Germline V gene data show CDR1 as SNHLY and CDR2 as FYNNEI. CDR3 length: 17 residues. CDR3 sequence (DNA): TGTGCCAGCAGTGAGACTAGCGGGAGCCTGAACACCGGGGAGCTGTTTTTT. Translating gives CASSETSGSLNTGELFF.

The chain recombines TRBV29-1 with TRBJ2-7; TRBD1 agrees at 9 bases. The CDR3 consists of 13 residues. Per germline, CDR1 SQVTM and CDR2 ANQGSEA. V lost 5 bases, J lost 4 bases, and 6 bases stayed unmatched. In nucleotides, the CDR3 is TGCAGCGTTACAGGGGGCGCACCTTACGAGCAGTACTTC. This sequence encodes CSVTGGAPYEQYF.

V gene TRBV11-3 combines with J gene TRBJ2-3, with 10 bases identical to TRBD1. The CDR3 sequence is 16 residues long. Germline values: CDR1 SGHNT, CDR2 YENEEA. J was trimmed by 0 bases and V by 4 bases; bases with no gene match: 4. The CDR3 loop is CASSSGQGPSTDTQYF. The CDR3 DNA follows: TGTGCCAGCAGCTCGGGACAGGGGCCGAGCACAGATACGCAGTATTTT.

This chain connects TRBV12-3 or TRBV12-4 to TRBJ1-2; TRBD1 matches 8 bases. The CDR3 totals 13 residues. The V and J ends lost 7 bases and 5 bases, in that order; junction bases with no gene match: 6. CDR3 in amino acids: CASKQGDGYGYTF. The CDR3 bases are TGTGCCAGCAAACAGGGGGATGGATATGGCTACACCTTC.

The rearrangement uses TRBV7-3 and TRBJ1-6, with 10 nucleotides matching TRBD1. Germline values: CDR1 SGHTA, CDR2 FQGTGA. CDR3 length equals 16 residues. V dropped 4 bases and J dropped 7; count of bases not matched to a gene: 7. The CDR3 DNA reads TGTGCCAGCAGCTCCGGACAGGGGGTTTACAATTCACCCCTCCACTTT. It translates to CASSSGQGVYNSPLHF. The complete variable domain, with remaining parts taken from reference TRBV7-3 and TRBJ1-6, reads GAGVSQTPSNKVTEKGKYVELRCDPISGHTALYWYRQSLGQGPEFLIYFQGTGAADDSGLPNDRFFAVRPEGSVSTLKIQRTERGDSAVYLCASSSGQGVYNSPLHFGNGTRLTVT.

The sample holds one count of this clone. The CDR3 nucleotides read TGTGCCACTCCCTCCTGGGACACTTCTGGGGCCAACGTCCTGACTTTC. It encodes CATPSWDTSGANVLTF. The V call is TRBV7-9, the J call TRBJ2-6; a possible D gene is TRBD1 (6 bases). The CDR3 spans 16 residues. V dropped 10 bases and J dropped 1 base, with 17 bases sitting between them. Germline CDR1 SEHNR, CDR2 FQNEAQ (reference sequence).

This rearrangement joins TRBV13 to TRBJ1-2; TRBD1 matches at 8 bases. Germline V lookup: CDR1 PRHDT, CDR2 FYEKMQ (reference sequence). This CDR3 is built from 15 residues. V was pared by 7 bases and J by 1 base, with 8 bases of the junction left unmatched. CDR3: CASTRYRGGNYGYTF. For the CDR3, the DNA is TGTGCCAGCACCCGCTACAGGGGGGGTAACTATGGCTACACCTTC. The complete variable domain, with remaining parts taken from reference TRBV13 and TRBJ1-2, reads AAGVIQSPRHLIKEKRETATLKCYPIPRHDTVYWYQQGPGQDPQFLISFYEKMQSDKGSIPDRFSAQQFSDYHSELNMSSLELGDSALYFCASTRYRGGNYGYTFGSGTRLTVV.